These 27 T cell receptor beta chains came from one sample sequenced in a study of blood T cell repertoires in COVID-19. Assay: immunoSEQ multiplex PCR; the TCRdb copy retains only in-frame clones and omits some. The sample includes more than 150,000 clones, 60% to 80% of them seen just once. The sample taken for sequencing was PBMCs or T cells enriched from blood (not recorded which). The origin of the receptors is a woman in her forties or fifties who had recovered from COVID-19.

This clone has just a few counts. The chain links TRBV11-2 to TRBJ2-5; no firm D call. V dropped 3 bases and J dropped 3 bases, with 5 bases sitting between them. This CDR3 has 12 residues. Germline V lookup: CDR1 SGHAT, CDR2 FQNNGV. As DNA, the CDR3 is TGTGCCAGCAGCTTCTTCGAAGAGACCCAGTACTTC. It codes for CASSFFEETQYF.

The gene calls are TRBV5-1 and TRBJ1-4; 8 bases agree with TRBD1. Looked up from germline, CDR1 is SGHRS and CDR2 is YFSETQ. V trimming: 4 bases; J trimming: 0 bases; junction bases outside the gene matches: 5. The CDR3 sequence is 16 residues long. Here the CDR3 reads CASSLGQAATNEKLFF. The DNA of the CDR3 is TGCGCCAGCAGCCTGGGACAGGCGGCAACTAATGAAAAACTGTTTTTT.

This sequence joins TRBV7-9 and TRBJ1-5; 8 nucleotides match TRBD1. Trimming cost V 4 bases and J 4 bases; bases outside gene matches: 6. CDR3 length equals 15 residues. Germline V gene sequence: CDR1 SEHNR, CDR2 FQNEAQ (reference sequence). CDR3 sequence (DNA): TGTGCCAGCAGCTCCACAGGGGGAGATAATCAGCCCCAGCATTTT. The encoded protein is CASSSTGGDNQPQHF.

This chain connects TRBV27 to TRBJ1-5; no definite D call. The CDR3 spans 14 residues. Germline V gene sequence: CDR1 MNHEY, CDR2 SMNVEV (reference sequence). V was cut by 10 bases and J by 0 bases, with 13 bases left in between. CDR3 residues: CATSGFYSNQPQHF. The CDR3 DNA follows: TGTGCCACGTCGGGTTTCTATAGCAATCAGCCCCAGCATTTT.

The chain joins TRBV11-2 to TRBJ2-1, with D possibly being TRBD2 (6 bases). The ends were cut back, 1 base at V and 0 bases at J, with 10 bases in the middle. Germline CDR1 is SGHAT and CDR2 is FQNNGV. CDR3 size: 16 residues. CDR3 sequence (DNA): TGTGCCAGCAGCTTAGTGGTGGGAGGCTCCTACAATGAGCAGTTCTTC. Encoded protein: CASSLVVGGSYNEQFF.

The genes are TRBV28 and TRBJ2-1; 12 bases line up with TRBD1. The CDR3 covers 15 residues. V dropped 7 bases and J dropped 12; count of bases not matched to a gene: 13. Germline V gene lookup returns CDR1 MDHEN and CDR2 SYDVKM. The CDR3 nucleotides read TGTGCCAGCATTAAACCGGGACAGGGGGCTAGACGGCAGTTCTTC. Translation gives CASIKPGQGARRQFF.

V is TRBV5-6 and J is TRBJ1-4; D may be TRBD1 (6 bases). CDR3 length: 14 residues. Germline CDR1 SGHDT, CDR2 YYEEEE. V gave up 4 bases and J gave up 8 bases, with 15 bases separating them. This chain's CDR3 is CASSRRGLGEKLFF. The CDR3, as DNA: TGTGCCAGCAGCCGCAGGGGCTTAGGAGAAAAACTGTTTTTT.

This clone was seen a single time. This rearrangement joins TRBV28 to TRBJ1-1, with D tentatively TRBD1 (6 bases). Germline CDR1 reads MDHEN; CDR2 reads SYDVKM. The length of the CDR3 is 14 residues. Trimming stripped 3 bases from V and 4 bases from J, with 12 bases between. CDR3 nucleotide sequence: TGTGCCAGCAGTTTGGTACAGGGCTCCACTGAAGCTTTCTTT. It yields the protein CASSLVQGSTEAFF.

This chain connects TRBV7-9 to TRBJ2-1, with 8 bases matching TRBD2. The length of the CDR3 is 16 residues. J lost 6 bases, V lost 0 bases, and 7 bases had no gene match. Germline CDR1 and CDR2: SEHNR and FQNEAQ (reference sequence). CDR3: CASSLALKRESNEQFF. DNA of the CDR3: TGTGCCAGCAGCTTAGCGCTGAAGCGGGAGTCCAATGAGCAGTTCTTC. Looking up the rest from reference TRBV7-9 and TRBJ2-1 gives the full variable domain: DTGVSQNPRHKITKRGQNVTFRCDPISEHNRLYWYRQTLGQGPEFLTYFQNEAQLEKSRLLSDRFSAERPKGSFSTLEIQRTEQGDSAMYLCASSLALKRESNEQFFGPGTRLTVL.

The CDR3 DNA follows: TGCGCCAGCAGCCAAGTGGTTTTCGAGGGCTCTTCACCCCTCCACTTT. As protein: CASSQVVFEGSSPLHF. The gene calls are TRBV4-1 and TRBJ1-6, with D unclear. V gave up 1 base and J gave up 9 bases, with 16 bases separating them. Germline assignment: CDR1 MGHRA and CDR2 YSYEKL. This CDR3 comprises 16 residues.

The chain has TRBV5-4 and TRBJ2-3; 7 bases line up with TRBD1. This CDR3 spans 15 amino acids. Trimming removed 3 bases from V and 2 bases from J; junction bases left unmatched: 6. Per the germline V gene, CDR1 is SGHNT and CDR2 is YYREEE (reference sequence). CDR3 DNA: TGTGCCAGCAGCTCTCAGACAGGGATCACAGATACGCAGTATTTT. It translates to CASSSQTGITDTQYF.

The CDR3 sequence: CASSSFGDRGTNTIYF. The DNA for the CDR3 is TGTGCCAGCTCAAGCTTCGGCGACAGAGGAACAAACACCATATATTTT. The chain recombines TRBV18 with TRBJ1-3; the D gene is possibly TRBD1 (5 bases). Between the trimmed V and J ends, which lost 5 bases and 6 bases, there was a span of 20 bases. CDR3 length: 16 amino acids. Germline lookup yields CDR1 KGHSH and CDR2 LQKENI.

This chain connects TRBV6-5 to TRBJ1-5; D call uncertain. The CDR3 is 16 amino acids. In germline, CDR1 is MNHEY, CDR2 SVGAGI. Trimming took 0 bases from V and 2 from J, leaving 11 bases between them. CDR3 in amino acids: CASSYSPAGGNQPQHF. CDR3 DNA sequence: TGTGCCAGCAGTTACTCGCCAGCCGGGGGCAATCAGCCCCAGCATTTT.

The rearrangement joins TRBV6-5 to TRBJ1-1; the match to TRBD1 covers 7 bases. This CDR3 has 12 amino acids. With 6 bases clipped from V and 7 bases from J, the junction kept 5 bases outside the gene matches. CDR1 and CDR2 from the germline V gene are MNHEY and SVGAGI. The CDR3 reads CASRTGALEAFF. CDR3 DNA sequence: TGTGCCAGCAGAACAGGGGCTCTTGAAGCTTTCTTT.

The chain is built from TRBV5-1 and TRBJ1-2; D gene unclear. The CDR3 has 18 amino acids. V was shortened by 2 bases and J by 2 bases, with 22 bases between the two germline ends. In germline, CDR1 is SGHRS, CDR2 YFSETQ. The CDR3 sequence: CASSLGAALLEANYGYTF. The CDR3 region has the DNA TGCGCCAGCAGCTTAGGTGCGGCCCTTCTTGAGGCAAACTATGGCTACACCTTC.

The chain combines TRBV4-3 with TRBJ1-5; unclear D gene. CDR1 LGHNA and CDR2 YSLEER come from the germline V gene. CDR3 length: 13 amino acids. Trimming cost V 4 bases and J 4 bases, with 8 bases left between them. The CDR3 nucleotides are TGCGCCAGCAGCCCAAACATGAATCAGCCCCAGCATTTT. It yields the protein CASSPNMNQPQHF.

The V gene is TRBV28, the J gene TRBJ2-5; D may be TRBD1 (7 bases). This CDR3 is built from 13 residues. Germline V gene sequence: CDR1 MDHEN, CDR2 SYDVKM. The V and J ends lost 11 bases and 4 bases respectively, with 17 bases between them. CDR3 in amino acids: CASQEGAIETQYF. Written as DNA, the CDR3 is TGTGCCTCACAGGAGGGGGCCATAGAGACCCAGTACTTC.

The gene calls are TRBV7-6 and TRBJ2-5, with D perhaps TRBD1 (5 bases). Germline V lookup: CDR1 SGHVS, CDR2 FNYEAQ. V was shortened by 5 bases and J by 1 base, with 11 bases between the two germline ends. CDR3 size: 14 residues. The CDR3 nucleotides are TGTGCCAGCAGCCCACAGGTACTCCAAGAGACCCAGTACTTC. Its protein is CASSPQVLQETQYF.

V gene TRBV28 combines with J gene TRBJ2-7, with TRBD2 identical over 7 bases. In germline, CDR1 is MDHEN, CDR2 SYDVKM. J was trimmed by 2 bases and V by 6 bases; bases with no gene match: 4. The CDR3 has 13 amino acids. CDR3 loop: CASRLAPTYEQYF. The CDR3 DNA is TGTGCCAGCAGACTAGCGCCCACCTACGAGCAGTACTTC.

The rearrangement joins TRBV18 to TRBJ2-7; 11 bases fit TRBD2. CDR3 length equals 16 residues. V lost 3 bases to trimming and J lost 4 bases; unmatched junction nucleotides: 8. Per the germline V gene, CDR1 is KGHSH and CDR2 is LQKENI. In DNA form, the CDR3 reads TGTGCCAGCTCACCTCCCGGGACTAGCGGAATATACGAGCAGTACTTC. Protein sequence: CASSPPGTSGIYEQYF.

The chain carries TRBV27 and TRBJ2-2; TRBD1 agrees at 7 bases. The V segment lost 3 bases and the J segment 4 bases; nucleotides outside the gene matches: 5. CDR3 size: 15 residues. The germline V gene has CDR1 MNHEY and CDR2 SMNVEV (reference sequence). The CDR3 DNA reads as TGTGCCAGCAGTTTTATAGGGGGCGTCACCGGGGAGCTGTTTTTT. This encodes CASSFIGGVTGELFF.

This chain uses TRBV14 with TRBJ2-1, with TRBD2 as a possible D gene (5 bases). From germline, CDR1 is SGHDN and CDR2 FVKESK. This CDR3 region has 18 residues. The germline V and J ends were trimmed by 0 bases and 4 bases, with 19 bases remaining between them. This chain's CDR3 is CASSQDSLYAGIYNEQFF. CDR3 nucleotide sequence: TGTGCCAGCAGCCAAGATTCCCTTTATGCGGGCATTTACAATGAGCAGTTCTTC.

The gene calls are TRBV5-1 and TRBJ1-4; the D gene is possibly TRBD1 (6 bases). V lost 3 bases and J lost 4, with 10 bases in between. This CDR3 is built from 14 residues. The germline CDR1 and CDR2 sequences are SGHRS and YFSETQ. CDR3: CASSSGQSNEKLFF. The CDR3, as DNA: TGCGCCAGCAGCTCCGGACAGAGTAATGAAAAACTGTTTTTT.

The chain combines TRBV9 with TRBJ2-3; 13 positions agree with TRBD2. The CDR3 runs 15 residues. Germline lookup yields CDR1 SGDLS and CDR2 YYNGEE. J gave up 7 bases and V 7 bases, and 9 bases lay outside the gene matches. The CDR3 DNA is TGTGCCAGCTCCACCGGGACTAGCGGGACATATACGCAGTATTTT. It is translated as CASSTGTSGTYTQYF.

CDR3 sequence: CASSPQRQGVSYNEQFF. Here the CDR3 DNA reads TGTGCCAGCAGTCCCCAAAGACAGGGTGTCTCGTACAATGAGCAGTTCTTC. V gene TRBV2 combines with J gene TRBJ2-1; 7 bases agree with TRBD1. Germline-derived CDR1 and CDR2 are SNHLY and FYNNEI. The CDR3 covers 17 residues. The J segment lost 4 bases and the V segment lost 5 bases, leaving 14 bases of the junction unmatched.

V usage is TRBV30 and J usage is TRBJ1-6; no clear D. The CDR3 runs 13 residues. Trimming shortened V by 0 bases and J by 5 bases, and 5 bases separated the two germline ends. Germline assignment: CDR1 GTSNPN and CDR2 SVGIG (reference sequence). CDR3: CAWSVRDNSPLHF. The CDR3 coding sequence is TGTGCCTGGAGTGTACGCGATAATTCACCCCTCCACTTT.

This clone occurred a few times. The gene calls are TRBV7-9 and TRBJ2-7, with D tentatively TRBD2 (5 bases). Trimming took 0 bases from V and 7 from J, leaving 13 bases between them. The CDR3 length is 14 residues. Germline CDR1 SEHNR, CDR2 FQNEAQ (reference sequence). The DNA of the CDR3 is TGTGCCAGCAGCTTAGCCAGCGGATTACGAGAGCAGTACTTC. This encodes CASSLASGLREQYF.